This T cell receptor beta chain was sequenced for a study of T cell responses to AZD1222 COVID-19 vaccine. In regard to this clone: Its antigen is not identified.

Overall study results and limits: A mostly white British donor set with more females was recruited, and clonal diversity was possibly underestimated.

The CDR3 runs 15 residues. CDR1 is LNHDA, CDR2 SQIVND, per germline (reference sequence). V was pared by 3 bases and J by 5 bases, with 13 bases between. TCRdb keeps only in-frame clones here, not all; method: immunoSEQ multiplex PCR. This table has about 120,000 clones, 80% to 90% appearing once. The chain is built from TRBV19 and TRBJ1-4; D unresolved. This sample comprised peripheral blood, obtained on day 0 of AZD1222 vaccination. This TCR came from an adult in good health. The chain's CDR3 is CASSITPRTNEKLFF. The DNA of the CDR3 is TGTGCCAGTAGTATTACACCTCGCACGAATGAAAAACTGTTTTTT.